The rows below give T cell receptor beta chains drawn from one sample of a study of T cell repertoires in cytomegalovirus infection. TCRdb fed the reads into MiXCR, producing one record per CDR3 protein. The sample holds 170,000 or so distinct CDR3 sequences, 15% to 20% seen once. Sample: CD8+ T cells from PBMCs. The receptors come from a human donor in good health (CMV status not recorded). Some clones in this sample may be carry-over from other donors' samples. Each CDR3 is given with its conserved first and last residue. D genes are given only for firm matches. Rows give clone size only sometimes, using once, few, many, or a class for an expanded clone.

abundance: .
d_gene: .
j_gene: TRBJ1-1
v_gene: TRBV28
CDR3aa: CATKRDTEAFF
CDR3nt: TGTGCCACTAAAAGGGACACTGAAGCTTTCTTT

abundance: few
d_gene: .
j_gene: TRBJ2-1
v_gene: TRBV11-2
CDR3aa: CASSLPTYNEQFF
CDR3nt: TGTGCCAGCAGCTTACCTACCTACAATGAGCAGTTCTTC

abundance: many
d_gene: .
j_gene: TRBJ1-1
v_gene: TRBV7-2
CDR3aa: CASSLVVNTEAFF
CDR3nt: TGTGCCAGCAGCTTAGTAGTGAACACTGAAGCTTTCTTT

abundance: few
d_gene: .
j_gene: TRBJ2-7
v_gene: TRBV12-3/TRBV12-4
CDR3aa: CASSFGRAYEQYF
CDR3nt: TGTGCCAGCAGTTTTGGGCGCGCCTACGAGCAGTACTTC

abundance: .
d_gene: .
j_gene: TRBJ2-7
v_gene: TRBV28
CDR3aa: CASSFGRSSYEQYF
CDR3nt: TGTGCCAGCAGTTTCGGTAGGTCCTCCTACGAGCAGTACTTC

abundance: few
d_gene: .
j_gene: TRBJ2-5
v_gene: TRBV4-1
CDR3aa: CASSQDGKGPRETQYF
CDR3nt: TGCGCCAGCAGCCAAGACGGGAAGGGACCTCGAGAGACCCAGTACTTC

abundance: .
d_gene: .
j_gene: TRBJ1-1
v_gene: TRBV6-1
CDR3aa: CASTRGIENTEAFF
CDR3nt: TGTGCCAGCACCCGAGGGATTGAGAACACTGAAGCTTTCTTT

abundance: few
d_gene: .
j_gene: TRBJ2-1
v_gene: TRBV11-2
CDR3aa: CASSLIDSSNEQFF
CDR3nt: TGTGCCAGCAGCTTAATCGACAGCTCCAATGAGCAGTTCTTC

abundance: .
d_gene: TRBD1
j_gene: TRBJ1-1
v_gene: TRBV28
CDR3aa: CASSPTPDRTEAFF
CDR3nt: TGTGCCAGCAGCCCAACTCCGGACAGGACTGAAGCTTTCTTT

abundance: .
d_gene: .
j_gene: TRBJ2-1
v_gene: TRBV4-3
CDR3aa: CASSQERAYNEQFF
CDR3nt: TGCGCCAGCAGCCAAGAGAGGGCTTACAATGAGCAGTTCTTC

abundance: .
d_gene: TRBD1
j_gene: TRBJ2-7
v_gene: TRBV28
CDR3aa: CASRNSGGAYEQYF
CDR3nt: TGTGCCAGCAGGAATTCAGGGGGCGCGTACGAGCAGTACTTC

abundance: few
d_gene: .
j_gene: TRBJ2-3
v_gene: TRBV7-8
CDR3aa: CASSLEGPGVTDTQYF
CDR3nt: TGTGCCAGCAGCTTAGAGGGGCCAGGGGTCACAGATACGCAGTATTTT

abundance: .
d_gene: .
j_gene: TRBJ1-1
v_gene: TRBV7-2
CDR3aa: CASSPITMRRDTEAFF
CDR3nt: TGTGCCAGCAGCCCTATTACAATGAGGCGAGACACTGAAGCTTTCTTT

abundance: few
d_gene: TRBD1
j_gene: TRBJ1-1
v_gene: TRBV7-6
CDR3aa: CASSFNRDRGMNTEAFF
CDR3nt: TGTGCCAGCAGCTTTAACCGGGACAGGGGCATGAACACTGAAGCTTTCTTT

abundance: .
d_gene: .
j_gene: TRBJ2-5
v_gene: TRBV12-3/TRBV12-4
CDR3aa: CASSPPPQGGTQYF
CDR3nt: TGTGCCAGCAGCCCCCCGCCCCAAGGAGGAACCCAGTACTTC

abundance: few
d_gene: TRBD2
j_gene: TRBJ2-1
v_gene: TRBV2
CDR3aa: CASTPGLADNEQFF
CDR3nt: TGTGCCAGCACCCCGGGACTAGCGGACAATGAGCAGTTCTTC

abundance: few
d_gene: .
j_gene: TRBJ2-3
v_gene: TRBV11-1
CDR3aa: CASSLPTLGWDTQYF
CDR3nt: TGTGCCAGCAGCTTACCAACACTAGGATGGGATACGCAGTATTTT

abundance: many
d_gene: TRBD1
j_gene: TRBJ2-1
v_gene: TRBV2
CDR3aa: CASSQGQTVSGNEQFF
CDR3nt: TGTGCCAGCAGTCAGGGACAGACAGTCTCAGGAAATGAGCAGTTCTTC

abundance: .
d_gene: .
j_gene: TRBJ2-1
v_gene: TRBV7-2
CDR3aa: CASRAGTFYNEQFF
CDR3nt: TGTGCCAGCAGAGCCGGGACATTCTACAATGAGCAGTTCTTC

abundance: .
d_gene: .
j_gene: TRBJ2-3
v_gene: TRBV7-2
CDR3aa: CASSLWGPLSTDTQYF
CDR3nt: TGTGCCAGCAGCTTATGGGGCCCGCTGAGCACAGATACGCAGTATTTT

abundance: few
d_gene: TRBD2
j_gene: TRBJ2-7
v_gene: TRBV7-8
CDR3aa: CASSLALSGGTEQYF
CDR3nt: TGTGCCAGCAGCTTAGCGCTCAGCGGGGGGACCGAGCAGTACTTC

abundance: .
d_gene: .
j_gene: TRBJ1-2
v_gene: TRBV18
CDR3aa: CASSSGLPPGNYGYTF
CDR3nt: TGTGCCAGCTCTTCCGGGCTCCCTCCCGGTAACTATGGCTACACCTTC

abundance: .
d_gene: TRBD2
j_gene: TRBJ2-5
v_gene: TRBV12-3/TRBV12-4
CDR3aa: CASSSTSGDKETQYF
CDR3nt: TGTGCCAGCAGTTCGACTAGCGGGGACAAAGAGACCCAGTACTTC

abundance: .
d_gene: .
j_gene: TRBJ1-5
v_gene: TRBV19
CDR3aa: CASSIVLAGWDNQPQHF
CDR3nt: TGTGCCAGTAGTATAGTGTTGGCAGGGTGGGACAATCAGCCCCAGCATTTT

abundance: .
d_gene: .
j_gene: TRBJ2-7
v_gene: TRBV27
CDR3aa: CASRAGGGDEQYF
CDR3nt: TGTGCCAGCAGGGCTGGCGGAGGGGACGAGCAGTACTTC

abundance: .
d_gene: TRBD2
j_gene: TRBJ2-5
v_gene: TRBV11-3
CDR3aa: CASSFSGDYQETQYF
CDR3nt: TGTGCCAGCAGCTTTAGCGGGGATTACCAAGAGACCCAGTACTTC

abundance: few
d_gene: TRBD1
j_gene: TRBJ1-2
v_gene: TRBV12-3/TRBV12-4
CDR3aa: CASTQGQPNYGYTF
CDR3nt: TGTGCCAGCACCCAGGGACAGCCTAACTATGGCTACACCTTC

abundance: few
d_gene: TRBD1
j_gene: TRBJ1-4
v_gene: TRBV12-3/TRBV12-4
CDR3aa: CASSPGQLNEKLFF
CDR3nt: TGTGCCAGCAGTCCGGGACAGTTGAATGAAAAACTGTTTTTT

abundance: .
d_gene: TRBD1
j_gene: TRBJ2-1
v_gene: TRBV4-3
CDR3aa: CASSQAAGGLYEQFF
CDR3nt: TGCGCCAGCAGCCAAGCCGCAGGGGGCTTATATGAGCAGTTCTTC

abundance: few
d_gene: TRBD2
j_gene: TRBJ2-1
v_gene: TRBV6-2/TRBV6-3
CDR3aa: CASRSSGGADNEQFF
CDR3nt: TGTGCCAGCAGGTCCAGCGGGGGGGCGGACAATGAGCAGTTCTTC

abundance: few
d_gene: TRBD1
j_gene: TRBJ1-5
v_gene: TRBV28
CDR3aa: CASSSDRRSNQPQHF
CDR3nt: TGTGCCAGCAGTTCGGACAGGAGGAGCAATCAGCCCCAGCATTTT

abundance: .
d_gene: .
j_gene: TRBJ2-1
v_gene: TRBV6-2/TRBV6-3
CDR3aa: CASSWGREQFF
CDR3nt: TGTGCCAGCAGTTGGGGGCGGGAGCAGTTCTTC

abundance: few
d_gene: .
j_gene: TRBJ1-4
v_gene: TRBV6-6
CDR3aa: CATSNRATNEKLFF
CDR3nt: TGTGCCACCTCGAACAGAGCAACTAATGAAAAACTGTTTTTT

abundance: .
d_gene: .
j_gene: TRBJ2-7
v_gene: TRBV7-2
CDR3aa: CASSPRSGVAAYEQYF
CDR3nt: TGTGCCAGCAGCCCCCGGTCAGGTGTGGCCGCCTACGAGCAGTACTTC

abundance: few
d_gene: .
j_gene: TRBJ1-2
v_gene: TRBV10-2
CDR3aa: CASSEAGPSYGYTF
CDR3nt: TGCGCCAGCAGTGAAGCAGGCCCCAGCTATGGCTACACCTTC

abundance: few
d_gene: .
j_gene: TRBJ2-1
v_gene: TRBV20-1
CDR3aa: CSARDFGGTYNEQFF
CDR3nt: TGCAGTGCTAGAGATTTCGGGGGCACTTACAATGAGCAGTTCTTC

abundance: few
d_gene: .
j_gene: TRBJ1-3
v_gene: TRBV7-2
CDR3aa: CASSLAAVSGNTIYF
CDR3nt: TGTGCCAGCAGCTTAGCAGCAGTCTCTGGAAACACCATATATTTT

abundance: few
d_gene: .
j_gene: TRBJ2-2
v_gene: TRBV12-3/TRBV12-4
CDR3aa: CASSLAPWGDAGELFF
CDR3nt: TGTGCCAGCAGTTTAGCCCCGTGGGGGGACGCCGGGGAGCTGTTTTTT

abundance: .
d_gene: .
j_gene: TRBJ2-1
v_gene: TRBV19
CDR3aa: CASSMQDGNEQFF
CDR3nt: TGTGCCAGTAGTATGCAAGACGGGAATGAGCAGTTCTTC

abundance: .
d_gene: .
j_gene: TRBJ2-2
v_gene: TRBV28
CDR3aa: CASSFSPGGPGELFF
CDR3nt: TGTGCCAGCAGTTTTTCGCCGGGTGGGCCCGGGGAGCTGTTTTTT

abundance: .
d_gene: .
j_gene: TRBJ1-2
v_gene: TRBV7-9
CDR3aa: CASSSSGDRGYTF
CDR3nt: TGTGCCAGCAGCTCGAGTGGTGACCGGGGCTACACCTTC

abundance: many
d_gene: TRBD1
j_gene: TRBJ1-6
v_gene: TRBV28
CDR3aa: CASSSRDSHSPLHF
CDR3nt: TGTGCCAGCAGTTCCAGGGACAGCCATTCACCCCTCCACTTT

abundance: many
d_gene: .
j_gene: TRBJ1-1
v_gene: TRBV7-2
CDR3aa: CASSHRGSAEAFF
CDR3nt: TGTGCCAGCAGCCATAGAGGGTCGGCTGAAGCTTTCTTT

abundance: .
d_gene: .
j_gene: TRBJ2-1
v_gene: TRBV4-1
CDR3aa: CASSQETGYNEQFF
CDR3nt: TGCGCCAGCAGCCAAGAAACAGGTTACAATGAGCAGTTCTTC

abundance: .
d_gene: .
j_gene: TRBJ1-5
v_gene: TRBV7-2
CDR3aa: CASSLAGRGQPQHF
CDR3nt: TGTGCCAGCAGCTTAGCAGGGAGGGGTCAGCCCCAGCATTTT

abundance: .
d_gene: .
j_gene: TRBJ2-5
v_gene: TRBV7-9
CDR3aa: CASSLIGETQYF
CDR3nt: TGTGCCAGCAGCTTAATCGGGGAGACCCAGTACTTC

abundance: few
d_gene: .
j_gene: TRBJ2-2
v_gene: TRBV7-6
CDR3aa: CASSSQGPGELFF
CDR3nt: TGTGCCAGCAGCTCTCAGGGTCCCGGGGAGCTGTTTTTT

abundance: .
d_gene: .
j_gene: TRBJ1-2
v_gene: TRBV7-3
CDR3aa: CASSPGGSEYYGYTF
CDR3nt: TGTGCCAGCAGCCCCGGGGGGTCTGAGTACTATGGCTACACCTTC

abundance: .
d_gene: .
j_gene: TRBJ2-3
v_gene: TRBV29-1
CDR3aa: CSVEDQERGAGTDTQYF
CDR3nt: TGCAGCGTTGAAGATCAGGAACGGGGGGCTGGGACAGATACGCAGTATTTT

abundance: .
d_gene: .
j_gene: TRBJ2-2
v_gene: TRBV7-2
CDR3aa: CASSSPPSVPGELFF
CDR3nt: TGTGCCAGCAGCTCGCCCCCCAGCGTTCCCGGGGAGCTGTTTTTT

abundance: .
d_gene: .
j_gene: TRBJ2-2
v_gene: TRBV4-3
CDR3aa: CASSQAYQDTGELFF
CDR3nt: TGCGCCAGCAGCCAAGCGTATCAGGACACCGGGGAGCTGTTTTTT

abundance: few
d_gene: .
j_gene: TRBJ2-7
v_gene: TRBV12-3/TRBV12-4
CDR3aa: CASSPDTYEQYF
CDR3nt: TGTGCCAGCAGCCCTGACACCTACGAGCAGTACTTC

abundance: .
d_gene: .
j_gene: TRBJ2-1
v_gene: TRBV7-2
CDR3aa: CASSLVRGLASPEFF
CDR3nt: TGTGCCAGCAGCTTAGTTCGCGGCCTAGCATCCCCCGAGTTCTTC

abundance: few
d_gene: TRBD1
j_gene: TRBJ1-5
v_gene: TRBV7-9
CDR3aa: CASSWPDRDQPQHF
CDR3nt: TGTGCCAGCAGCTGGCCGGACAGGGATCAGCCCCAGCATTTT

abundance: .
d_gene: .
j_gene: TRBJ1-2
v_gene: TRBV7-2
CDR3aa: CASSLGLVYGYTF
CDR3nt: TGTGCCAGCAGCTTAGGCCTGGTTTATGGCTACACCTTC

abundance: .
d_gene: .
j_gene: TRBJ2-7
v_gene: TRBV29-1
CDR3aa: CSVESPTALSYEQYF
CDR3nt: TGCAGCGTTGAGTCGCCGACAGCACTTTCCTACGAGCAGTACTTC